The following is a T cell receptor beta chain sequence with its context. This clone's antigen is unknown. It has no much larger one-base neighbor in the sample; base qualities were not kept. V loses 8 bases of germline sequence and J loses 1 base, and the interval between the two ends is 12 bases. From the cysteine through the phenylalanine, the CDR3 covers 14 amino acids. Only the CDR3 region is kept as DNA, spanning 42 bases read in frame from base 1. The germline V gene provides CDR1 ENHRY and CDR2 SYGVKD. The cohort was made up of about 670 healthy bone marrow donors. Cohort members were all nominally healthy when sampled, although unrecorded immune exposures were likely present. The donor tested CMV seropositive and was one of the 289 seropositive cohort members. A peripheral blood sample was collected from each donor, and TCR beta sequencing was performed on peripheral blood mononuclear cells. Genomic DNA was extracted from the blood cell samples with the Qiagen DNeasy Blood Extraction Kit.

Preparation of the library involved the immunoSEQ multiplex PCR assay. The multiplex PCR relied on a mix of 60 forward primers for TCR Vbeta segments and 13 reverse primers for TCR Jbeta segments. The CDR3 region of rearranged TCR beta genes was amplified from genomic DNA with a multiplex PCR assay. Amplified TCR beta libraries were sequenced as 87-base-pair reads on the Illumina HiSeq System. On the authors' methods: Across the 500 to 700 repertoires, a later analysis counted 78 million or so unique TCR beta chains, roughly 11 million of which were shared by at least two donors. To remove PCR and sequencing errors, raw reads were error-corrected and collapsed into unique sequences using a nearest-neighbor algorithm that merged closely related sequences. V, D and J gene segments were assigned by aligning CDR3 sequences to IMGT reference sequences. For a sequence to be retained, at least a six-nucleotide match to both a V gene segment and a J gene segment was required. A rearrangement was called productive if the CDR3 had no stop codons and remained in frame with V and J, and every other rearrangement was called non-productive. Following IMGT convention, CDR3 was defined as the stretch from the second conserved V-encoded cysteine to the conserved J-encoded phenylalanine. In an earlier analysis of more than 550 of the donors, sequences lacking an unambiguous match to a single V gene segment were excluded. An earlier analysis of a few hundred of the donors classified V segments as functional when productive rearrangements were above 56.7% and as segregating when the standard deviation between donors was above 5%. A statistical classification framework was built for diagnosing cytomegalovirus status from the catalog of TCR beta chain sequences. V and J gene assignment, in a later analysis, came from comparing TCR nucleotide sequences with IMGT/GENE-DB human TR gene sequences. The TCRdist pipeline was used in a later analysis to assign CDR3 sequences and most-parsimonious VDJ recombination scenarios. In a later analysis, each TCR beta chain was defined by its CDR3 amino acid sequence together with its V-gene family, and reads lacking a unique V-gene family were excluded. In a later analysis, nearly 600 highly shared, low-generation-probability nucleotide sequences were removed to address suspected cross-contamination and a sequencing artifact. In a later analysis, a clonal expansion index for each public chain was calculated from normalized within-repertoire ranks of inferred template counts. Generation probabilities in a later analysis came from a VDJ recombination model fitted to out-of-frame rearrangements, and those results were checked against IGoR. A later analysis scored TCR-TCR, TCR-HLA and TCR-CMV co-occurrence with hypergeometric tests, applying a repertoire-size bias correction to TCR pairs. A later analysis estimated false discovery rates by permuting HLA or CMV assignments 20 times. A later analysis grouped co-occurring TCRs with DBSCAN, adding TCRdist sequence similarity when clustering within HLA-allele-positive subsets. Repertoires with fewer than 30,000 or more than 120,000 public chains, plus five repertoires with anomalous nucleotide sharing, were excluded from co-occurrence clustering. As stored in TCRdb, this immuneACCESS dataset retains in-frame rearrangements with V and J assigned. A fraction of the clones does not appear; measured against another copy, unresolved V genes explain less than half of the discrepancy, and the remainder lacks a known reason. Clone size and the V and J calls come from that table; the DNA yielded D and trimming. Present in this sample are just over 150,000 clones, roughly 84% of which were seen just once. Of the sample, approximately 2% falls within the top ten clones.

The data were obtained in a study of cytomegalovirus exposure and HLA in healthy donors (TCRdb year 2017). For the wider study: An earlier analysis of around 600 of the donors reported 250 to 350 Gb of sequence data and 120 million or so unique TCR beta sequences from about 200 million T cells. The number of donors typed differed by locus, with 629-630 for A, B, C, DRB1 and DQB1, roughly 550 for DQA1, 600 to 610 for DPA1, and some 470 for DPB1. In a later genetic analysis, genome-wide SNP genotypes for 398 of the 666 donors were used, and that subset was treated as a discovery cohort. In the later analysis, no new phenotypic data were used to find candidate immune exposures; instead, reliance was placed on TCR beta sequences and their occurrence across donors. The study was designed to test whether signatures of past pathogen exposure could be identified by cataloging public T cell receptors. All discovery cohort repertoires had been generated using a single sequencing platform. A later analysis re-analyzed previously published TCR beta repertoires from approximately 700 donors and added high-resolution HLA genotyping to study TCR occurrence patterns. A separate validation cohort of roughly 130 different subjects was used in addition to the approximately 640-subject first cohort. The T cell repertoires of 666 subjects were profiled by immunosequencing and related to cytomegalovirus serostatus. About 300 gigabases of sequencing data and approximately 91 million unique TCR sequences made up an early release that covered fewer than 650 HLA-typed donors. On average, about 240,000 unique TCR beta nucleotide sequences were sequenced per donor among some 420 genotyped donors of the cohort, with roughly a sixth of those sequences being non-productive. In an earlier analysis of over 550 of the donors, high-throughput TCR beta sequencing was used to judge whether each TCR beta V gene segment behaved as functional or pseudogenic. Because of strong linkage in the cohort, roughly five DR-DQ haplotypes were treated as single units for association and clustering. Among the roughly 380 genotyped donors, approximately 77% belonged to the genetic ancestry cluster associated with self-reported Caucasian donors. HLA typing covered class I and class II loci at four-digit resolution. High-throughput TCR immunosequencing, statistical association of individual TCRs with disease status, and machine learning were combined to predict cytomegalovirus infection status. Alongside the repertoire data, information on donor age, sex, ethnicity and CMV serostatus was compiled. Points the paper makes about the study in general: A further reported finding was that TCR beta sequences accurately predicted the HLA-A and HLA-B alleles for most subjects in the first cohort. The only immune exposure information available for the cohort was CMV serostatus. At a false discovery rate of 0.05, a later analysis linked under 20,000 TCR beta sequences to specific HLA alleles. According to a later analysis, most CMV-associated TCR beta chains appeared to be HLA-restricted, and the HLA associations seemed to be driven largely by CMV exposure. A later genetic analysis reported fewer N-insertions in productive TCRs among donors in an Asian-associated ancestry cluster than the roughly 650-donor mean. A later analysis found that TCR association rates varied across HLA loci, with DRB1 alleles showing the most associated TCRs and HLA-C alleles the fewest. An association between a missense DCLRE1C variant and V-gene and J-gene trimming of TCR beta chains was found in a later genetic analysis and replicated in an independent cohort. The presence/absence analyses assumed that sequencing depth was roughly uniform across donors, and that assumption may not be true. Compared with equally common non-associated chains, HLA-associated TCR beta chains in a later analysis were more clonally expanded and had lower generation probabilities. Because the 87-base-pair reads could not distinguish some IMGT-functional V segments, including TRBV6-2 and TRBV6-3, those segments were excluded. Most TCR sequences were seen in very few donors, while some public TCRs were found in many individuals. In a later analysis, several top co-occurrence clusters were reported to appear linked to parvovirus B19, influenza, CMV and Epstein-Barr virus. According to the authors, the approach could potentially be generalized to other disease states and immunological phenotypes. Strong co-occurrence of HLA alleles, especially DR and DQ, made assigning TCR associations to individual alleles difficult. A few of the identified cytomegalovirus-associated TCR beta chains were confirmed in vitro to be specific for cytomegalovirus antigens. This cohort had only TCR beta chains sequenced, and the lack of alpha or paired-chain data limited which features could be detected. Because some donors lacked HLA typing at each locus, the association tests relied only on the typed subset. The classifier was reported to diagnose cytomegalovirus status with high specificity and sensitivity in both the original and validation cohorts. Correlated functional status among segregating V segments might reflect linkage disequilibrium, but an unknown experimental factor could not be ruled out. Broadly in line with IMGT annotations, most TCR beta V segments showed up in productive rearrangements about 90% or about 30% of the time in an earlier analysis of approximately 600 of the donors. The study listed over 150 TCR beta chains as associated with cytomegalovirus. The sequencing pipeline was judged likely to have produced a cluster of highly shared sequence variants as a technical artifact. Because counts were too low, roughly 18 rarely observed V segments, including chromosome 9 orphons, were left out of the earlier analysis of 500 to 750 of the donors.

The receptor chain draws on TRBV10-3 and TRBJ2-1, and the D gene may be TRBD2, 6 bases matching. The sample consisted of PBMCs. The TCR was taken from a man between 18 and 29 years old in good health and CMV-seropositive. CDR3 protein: CAIGDGSSYNEQFF. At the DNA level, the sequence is TGTGCCATCGGCGACGGGAGTTCCTACAATGAGCAGTTCTTC.